Following are 27 T cell receptor beta chains from one sample sequenced in a study of blood T cell repertoires in COVID-19. Clones were read by immunoSEQ multiplex PCR, and TCRdb kept only the in-frame ones, dropping some. The table lists over 45,000 clones, about nine tenths of them singletons. What was sequenced was peripheral blood. These TCRs come from a human donor in a cohort sampled during active COVID-19.

V and J are TRBV7-9 and TRBJ1-5; D might be TRBD1 (5 bases). This CDR3 is built from 13 residues. Trimming shortened V by 5 bases and J by 12 bases, and 17 bases separated the two germline ends. Germline values: CDR1 SEHNR, CDR2 FQNEAQ (reference sequence). DNA for the CDR3: TGTGCCAGCAGCGGGGGGGTGGCCCTGGGCCAGCATTTT. This encodes CASSGGVALGQHF.

The genes are TRBV2 and TRBJ2-2, with 9 positions matching TRBD1. Per germline, CDR1 SNHLY and CDR2 FYNNEI. J lost 0 bases, V lost 11 bases, and 4 bases had no gene match. The CDR3 runs to 14 residues. The CDR3 reads CADRQGANTGELFF. CDR3 nucleotides: TGTGCCGACAGACAGGGGGCGAACACCGGGGAGCTGTTTTTT.

The rearrangement links TRBV12-3 or TRBV12-4 to TRBJ1-2; tentative D call: TRBD1 (5 bases). The germline V and J ends were trimmed by 3 bases and 3 bases, with 8 bases remaining between them. The CDR3 runs to 13 residues. CDR3 amino acids: CASSFKGHYGYTF. CDR3 nucleotide sequence: TGTGCCAGCAGTTTCAAGGGGCACTATGGCTACACCTTC.

The CDR3 spells CASSMGQLTEAFF. The CDR3 DNA follows: TGTGCCAGTAGTATGGGACAGCTCACTGAAGCTTTCTTT. The J gene is TRBJ1-1, the V gene TRBV19; 7 nucleotides line up with TRBD1. J gave up 4 bases and V 3 bases, and 2 bases lay outside the gene matches. In germline, CDR1 is LNHDA, CDR2 SQIVND (reference sequence). CDR3 length: 13 amino acids.

In this sample, this clone turned up once. The rearrangement uses TRBV7-3 and TRBJ2-1; 11 nucleotides line up with TRBD2. The CDR3 is made up of 16 amino acids. CDR1 and CDR2 from the germline V gene are SGHTA and FQGTGA. With 2 bases clipped from V and 4 bases from J, the junction kept 4 bases outside the gene matches. The CDR3 sequence is CASSLAPSGGYNEQFF. The CDR3 bases are TGTGCCAGCAGCTTAGCCCCTAGCGGGGGGTACAATGAGCAGTTCTTC.

V and J are TRBV5-1 and TRBJ2-3, with TRBD2 matching over 11 bases. Germline V gene data show CDR1 as SGHRS and CDR2 as YFSETQ. The J segment lost 5 bases and the V segment lost 3 bases, leaving 11 bases of the junction unmatched. The CDR3 is 17 residues long. CDR3 amino acids: CASSSDLVAGGRDTQYF. For the CDR3, the DNA is TGCGCCAGCAGCTCGGACCTTGTAGCGGGGGGGCGAGATACGCAGTATTTT.

This chain links TRBV5-1 with TRBJ1-4; D unclear. V was pared by 2 bases and J by 3 bases, with 8 bases between. The CDR3 has 14 residues. CDR1 and CDR2 from the germline V gene are SGHRS and YFSETQ. CDR3 coding DNA: TGCGCCAGCAGCTTAGTGGAGGCTAATGAAAAACTGTTTTTT. It specifies CASSLVEANEKLFF.

This clone showed up just once. The genes are TRBV6-4 and TRBJ2-1; 13 positions match TRBD2. CDR3 length: 20 amino acids. CDR1 MRHNA and CDR2 SNTAGT come from the germline V gene. Trimming took 0 bases from V and 5 from J; bases not matched to a gene: 13. CDR3 sequence: CASSDSSRTSGSLGHNEQFF. CDR3 nucleotides: TGTGCCAGCAGTGACTCGAGTAGGACTAGCGGGAGTCTCGGGCACAATGAGCAGTTCTTC.

This chain links TRBV5-1 with TRBJ1-2; D is perhaps TRBD1 (5 bases). CDR1 SGHRS and CDR2 YFSETQ come from the germline V gene. This CDR3 has 13 residues. V was clipped by 0 bases and J by 6 bases, with 9 bases between them. CDR3 sequence (DNA): TGCGCCAGCAGCTTGGTAGGGGCTGATGGCTACACCTTC. This gives the protein CASSLVGADGYTF. Full variable domain (remainder filled in from reference TRBV5-1 and TRBJ1-2): KAGVTQTPRYLIKTRGQQVTLSCSPISGHRSVSWYQQTPGQGLQFLFEYFSETQRNKGNFPGRFSGRQFSNSRSEMNVSTLELGDSALYLCASSLVGADGYTFGSGTRLTVV.

V usage is TRBV19 and J usage is TRBJ2-1, with D perhaps TRBD2 (7 bases). Trimming took off 7 bases at V and 8 bases at J, with 15 bases between the two ends. Per germline, CDR1 LNHDA and CDR2 SQIVND (reference sequence). This CDR3 comprises 13 residues. CDR3 amino acids: CASKLGGGDEQFF. The CDR3 DNA reads as TGTGCCAGTAAATTGGGGGGGGGCGATGAGCAGTTCTTC.

The chain uses TRBV30 and TRBJ2-7; D gene unclear. The CDR3 has 11 amino acids. V was shortened by 3 bases and J by 2 bases, with 5 bases between the two germline ends. CDR1 GTSNPN and CDR2 SVGIG come from the germline V gene (reference sequence). DNA for the CDR3: TGTGCCTGGAGACAAACCTACGAGCAGTACTTC. As protein: CAWRQTYEQYF.

The CDR3 coding sequence is TGCGCCAGCAGCGAGACAGGGGCGCCTTCTAACTATGGCTACACCTTC. Translating it yields CASSETGAPSNYGYTF. The chain combines TRBV5-1 with TRBJ1-2, with 8 bases fitting TRBD1. The V segment lost 4 bases and the J segment 0 bases; nucleotides outside the gene matches: 8. Looked up from germline, CDR1 is SGHRS and CDR2 is YFSETQ. CDR3 size: 16 residues.

J is TRBJ1-6 and V is TRBV3-1 (or the pseudogene TRBV3-2); 7 nucleotides match TRBD1. The CDR3 totals 12 residues. CDR1 is LGHDT, CDR2 YNNKEL, per germline (reference sequence). V shed 6 bases, J shed 10 bases, and the junction held 3 bases outside the gene matches. The CDR3 nucleotides read TGTGCCAGCAGGTCGACAGGGTCACCCCTCCACTTT. Protein product: CASRSTGSPLHF.

The gene calls are TRBV5-1 and TRBJ1-3; D is possibly TRBD1 (6 bases). This CDR3 is built from 15 residues. Trimming removed 3 bases at V and 0 bases at J, with 10 bases between. CDR1 and CDR2 from the germline V gene are SGHRS and YFSETQ. The chain's CDR3 is CASSSGQASGNTIYF. CDR3 bases: TGCGCCAGCAGCTCGGGACAAGCCTCTGGAAACACCATATATTTT. Filled out from reference TRBV5-1 and TRBJ1-3, the complete variable domain reads KAGVTQTPRYLIKTRGQQVTLSCSPISGHRSVSWYQQTPGQGLQFLFEYFSETQRNKGNFPGRFSGRQFSNSRSEMNVSTLELGDSALYLCASSSGQASGNTIYFGEGSWLTVV.

The chain couples TRBV5-1 to TRBJ2-5, with unresolved D. Germline V gives CDR1 SGHRS, CDR2 YFSETQ. The V gene lost 1 base and the J gene lost 2 bases, with 6 bases spanning the gap. This CDR3 has 13 residues. The CDR3 nucleotides read TGCGCCAGCAGCTTGAACTTTCAAGAGACCCAGTACTTC. Protein: CASSLNFQETQYF.

The chain links TRBV15 to TRBJ2-1; TRBD1 aligns across 8 bases. Looked up from germline, CDR1 is LNHNV and CDR2 is YYDKDF (reference sequence). Trimming at V came to 6 bases and at J to 1 base, leaving 2 bases not matched to a gene. The length of the CDR3 is 14 residues. The DNA of the CDR3 is TGTGCCACCAGACGGGACAGGTCCTACAATGAGCAGTTCTTC. It translates to CATRRDRSYNEQFF.

V gene TRBV27 combines with J gene TRBJ1-1; D not certain. Between the trimmed V and J ends, which lost 0 bases and 7 bases, there was a span of 12 bases. This CDR3 is built from 14 residues. Germline loops: CDR1 MNHEY, CDR2 SMNVEV (reference sequence). The CDR3 bases are TGTGCCAGCAGTTTATCACCACGGAGAATTGAAGCTTTCTTT. This gives the protein CASSLSPRRIEAFF.

V usage is TRBV7-9 and J usage is TRBJ2-7, with 9 bases aligning to TRBD1. Germline-derived CDR1 and CDR2 are SEHNR and FQNEAQ (reference sequence). CDR3 size: 13 residues. The V segment lost 3 bases and the J segment 12 bases; nucleotides outside the gene matches: 9. CDR3 sequence reads: CASSLGQGLTPYF. The CDR3 DNA follows: TGTGCCAGCAGCTTGGGACAGGGCCTCACTCCGTACTTC.

The chain couples TRBV28 to TRBJ1-2; TRBD1 agrees at 7 bases. The V segment lost 5 bases and the J segment 4 bases; nucleotides outside the gene matches: 10. CDR1 and CDR2 from the germline V gene are MDHEN and SYDVKM. The CDR3 consists of 15 residues. Here the CDR3 reads CASSLGTVRGYGYTF. The CDR3 DNA sequence: TGTGCCAGCAGTCTAGGGACAGTCCGCGGCTATGGCTACACCTTC.

The rearrangement links TRBV24-1 to TRBJ1-5, with D possibly TRBD1 on 5 matching bases. Germline values: CDR1 KGHDR, CDR2 SFDVKD. CDR3 length equals 15 residues. Trimming removed 4 bases from V and 2 bases from J, with 11 bases in between. The DNA of the CDR3 is TGTGCCACCAGTGACGGACAAGACGGCAATCAGCCCCAGCATTTT. This codes for CATSDGQDGNQPQHF.

The chain recombines TRBV29-1 with TRBJ1-5; 7 bases align to TRBD1. The CDR3 has 16 residues. V dropped 4 bases and J dropped 0; count of bases not matched to a gene: 9. Germline CDR1 is SQVTM and CDR2 is ANQGSEA. The CDR3 spells CSVAVQGPYSNQPQHF. The CDR3 coding sequence is TGCAGCGTTGCGGTACAGGGGCCTTATAGCAATCAGCCCCAGCATTTT.

This clone was observed a single time. The genes are TRBV27 and TRBJ1-6; weak D call: TRBD1 (6 bases). CDR1 MNHEY and CDR2 SMNVEV come from the germline V gene (reference sequence). V shed 5 bases and J shed 5 bases, with 16 bases lying between them. The CDR3 spans 16 residues. The CDR3 DNA follows: TGTGCCAGCAGTACCCCAAGGGACAAGAATAATTCACCCCTCCACTTT. It yields the protein CASSTPRDKNNSPLHF.

The rearrangement uses TRBV19 and TRBJ2-1; TRBD2 aligns across 10 bases. Trimming took 6 bases from V and 4 from J; bases not matched to a gene: 9. CDR3 length equals 16 residues. Per germline, CDR1 LNHDA and CDR2 SQIVND (reference sequence). In DNA form, the CDR3 reads TGTGCCAGTAGCCCTAGCGGGAGCCCCTTTTACAATGAGCAGTTCTTC. Its translation is CASSPSGSPFYNEQFF.

The chain couples TRBV5-4 to TRBJ1-2; a weak D match, TRBD1 (6 bases). With 7 bases removed from V and 8 bases from J, the gap between germline ends came to 12 bases. The CDR3 is made up of 11 amino acids. From germline, CDR1 is SGHNT and CDR2 YYREEE (reference sequence). The CDR3 protein is CASAGARGYTF. As DNA, the CDR3 is TGTGCCAGCGCGGGGGCGAGGGGCTACACCTTC. Combining the CDR3 with reference TRBV5-4 and TRBJ1-2 gives the whole variable domain ETGVTQSPTHLIKTRGQQVTLRCSSQSGHNTVSWYQQALGQGPQFIFQYYREEENGRGNFPPRFSGLQFPNYSSELNVNALELDDSALYLCASAGARGYTFGSGTRLTVV.

This clone was counted once. This rearrangement joins TRBV7-9 to TRBJ2-1; D not resolved. Germline CDR1 is SEHNR and CDR2 is FQNEAQ (reference sequence). V lost 2 bases and J 6 bases, leaving 8 bases between the germline ends. This CDR3 comprises 13 residues. The CDR3 is CASSLMAANEQFF. The DNA for the CDR3 is TGTGCCAGCAGCTTAATGGCGGCCAATGAGCAGTTCTTC. Full variable domain (rest looked up from reference TRBV7-9 and TRBJ2-1): DTGVSQNPRHKITKRGQNVTFRCDPISEHNRLYWYRQTLGQGPEFLTYFQNEAQLEKSRLLSDRFSAERPKGSFSTLEIQRTEQGDSAMYLCASSLMAANEQFFGPGTRLTVL.

The chain uses TRBV21-1 and TRBJ2-5; the DNA was not used to check the table's D call, TRBD2. TRBV21-1 is a pseudogene segment. The length of the CDR3 is 19 residues. The CDR3 sequence is CASSKAERSGDPVQETQYF. The CDR3 coding sequence is TGTGCCAGCAGCAAAGCTGAGAGGAGTGGCGATCCAGTTCAAGAGACCCAGTACTTC.

This clone was seen only once. The chain uses TRBV7-2 and TRBJ2-2, with TRBD1 identical over 9 bases. There are 14 residues in the CDR3. Trimming took 4 bases from V and 4 from J; bases not matched to a gene: 1. Germline lookup yields CDR1 SGHTA and CDR2 FQGNSA. The CDR3 region is CASSSTGGTGELFF. CDR3 in DNA: TGTGCCAGCAGCTCGACAGGGGGCACCGGGGAGCTGTTTTTT.